The 19 T cell receptor beta chains presented below share a single source sample, sequenced in a study of T cell responses to AZD1222 COVID-19 vaccine. TCRdb keeps only in-frame clones here, not all; method: immunoSEQ multiplex PCR. The sample shows around 170,000 clones, roughly 90% of them seen only once. Sequencing was performed on peripheral blood, taken on day 0 of AZD1222 vaccination. These receptors were collected from an adult in good health.

The chain employs TRBV18 and TRBJ2-5, with TRBD2 matching 9 bases. The germline CDR1 and CDR2 sequences are KGHSH and LQKENI. The V gene end was trimmed by 5 bases and the J gene end by 7 bases; junction bases not matched to a gene: 8. CDR3 length: 14 residues. CDR3 DNA: TGTGCCAGCTCAGCGGGACTAGCCGAAGGGACCCAGTACTTC. Translating gives CASSAGLAEGTQYF.

The CDR3 DNA reads as TGCGCCAGCAGCTTGGCCGGGACTAGCGGGAAATACTCCTACGAGCAGTACTTC. It yields the protein CASSLAGTSGKYSYEQYF. The chain is built from TRBV5-1 and TRBJ2-7; 13 bases line up with TRBD2. Germline loops: CDR1 SGHRS, CDR2 YFSETQ. V was clipped by 0 bases and J by 0 bases; unmatched bases: 6. The CDR3 extends over 18 amino acids.

This clone was seen once. The rearrangement links TRBV3-1 (or the pseudogene TRBV3-2) to TRBJ1-1; perhaps TRBD1 as D (5 bases). This CDR3 region has 14 residues. The germline V and J ends were trimmed by 8 bases and 0 bases, with 13 bases remaining between them. Germline CDR1 and CDR2: LGHDT and YNNKEL (reference sequence). The CDR3 here is CASRDGSMNTEAFF. CDR3 coding DNA: TGTGCCAGCCGGGACGGTAGTATGAACACTGAAGCTTTCTTT.

This clone is a singleton in its sample. This chain uses TRBV27 with TRBJ1-1; D call uncertain. Germline-derived CDR1 and CDR2 are MNHEY and SMNVEV (reference sequence). V lost 0 bases to trimming and J lost 1 base, with 9 bases between them. CDR3 size: 15 residues. Written as DNA, the CDR3 is TGTGCCAGCAGTTTATCGGGTGAGCAGAACACTGAAGCTTTCTTT. The encoded protein is CASSLSGEQNTEAFF.

The chain has TRBV27 and TRBJ2-7; 11 bases align to TRBD1. V lost 1 base to trimming and J lost 5 bases; unmatched junction nucleotides: 7. The CDR3 has 16 amino acids. From germline, CDR1 is MNHEY and CDR2 SMNVEV (reference sequence). CDR3 residues: CASSLLLGQGVHEQYF. DNA for the CDR3: TGTGCCAGCAGTTTATTACTGGGACAGGGGGTCCACGAGCAGTACTTC.

This clone was detected once. The chain combines TRBV6-2 or TRBV6-3 with TRBJ1-1, with D maybe TRBD1 (5 bases). From germline, CDR1 is MNHEY and CDR2 SVGEGT. V was cut by 1 base and J by 2 bases, with 20 bases left in between. This CDR3 region has 18 residues. CDR3 sequence reads: CASSYWGSGAGGNTEAFF. CDR3 DNA: TGTGCCAGCAGTTACTGGGGGAGCGGCGCCGGGGGAAACACTGAAGCTTTCTTT.

The CDR3 coding sequence is TGTGCCAGCAGTGAATTGGGACTTGACCTTAGGGAGCAGTACTTC. Translated, it gives CASSELGLDLREQYF. The rearrangement uses TRBV6-1 and TRBJ2-7; the D gene is possibly TRBD2 (6 bases). CDR1 and CDR2 from the germline V gene are MNHNS and SASEGT. This CDR3 has 15 residues. Trimming stripped 2 bases from V and 7 bases from J, with 18 bases between.

The chain joins TRBV6-5 to TRBJ1-1, with 8 bases identical to TRBD1. V was clipped by 6 bases and J by 9 bases; unmatched bases: 9. Germline V CDR1 and CDR2: MNHEY, SVGAGI. The CDR3 covers 13 residues. CDR3 in amino acids: CASRTGTGVKAFF. The CDR3 DNA sequence: TGTGCCAGCAGGACCGGGACAGGAGTTAAAGCTTTCTTT.

V gene TRBV27 combines with J gene TRBJ1-6, with a weak D call TRBD1 (5 bases). In germline, CDR1 is MNHEY, CDR2 SMNVEV (reference sequence). The V and J ends lost 0 bases and 5 bases respectively, with 5 bases between them. The length of the CDR3 is 14 residues. CDR3 region: CASSLSGDNSPLHF. The DNA for the CDR3 is TGTGCCAGCAGTTTATCGGGGGATAATTCACCCCTCCACTTT.

This rearrangement joins TRBV18 to TRBJ2-7; no reliable D call. The CDR3 covers 13 residues. Deletions cut 3 bases from V and 8 bases from J, with 14 bases between. In germline, CDR1 is KGHSH, CDR2 LQKENI. DNA for the CDR3: TGTGCCAGCTCACCGATCGCGGAGTCGCAGCAGTACTTC. It translates to CASSPIAESQQYF.

V gene TRBV5-1 combines with J gene TRBJ1-4; no reliable D call. The V end was cut by 0 bases, the J end by 8 bases, with 8 bases between. The CDR3 consists of 13 residues. Germline V gene data show CDR1 as SGHRS and CDR2 as YFSETQ. Here the CDR3 DNA reads TGCGCCAGCAGCTTGGGGGCGGGCGAAAAACTGTTTTTT. Its translation: CASSLGAGEKLFF. Full variable domain (rest looked up from reference TRBV5-1 and TRBJ1-4): KAGVTQTPRYLIKTRGQQVTLSCSPISGHRSVSWYQQTPGQGLQFLFEYFSETQRNKGNFPGRFSGRQFSNSRSEMNVSTLELGDSALYLCASSLGAGEKLFFGSGTQLSVL.

The chain combines TRBV12-3 or TRBV12-4 with TRBJ2-7; D is perhaps TRBD2 (5 bases). CDR3 length: 13 amino acids. V was pared by 3 bases and J by 4 bases, with 10 bases between. DNA of the CDR3: TGTGCCAGCAGTTTTAACAGCGGATACGAGCAGTACTTC. It specifies CASSFNSGYEQYF.

This sequence joins TRBV27 and TRBJ1-2, with 10 bases lining up with TRBD1. Trimming took 7 bases from V and 4 from J; bases not matched to a gene: 12. Per the germline V gene, CDR1 is MNHEY and CDR2 is SMNVEV (reference sequence). The CDR3 covers 16 residues. This CDR3 reads CASKAGFGTGAYGYTF. CDR3 in DNA: TGTGCCAGCAAGGCGGGATTCGGGACAGGGGCCTATGGCTACACCTTC.

Only one count was recorded for this clone. The chain couples TRBV19 to TRBJ1-3; D gene ambiguous. The V gene lost 6 bases and the J gene lost 4 bases, with 16 bases spanning the gap. The CDR3 has 15 amino acids. The germline gives CDR1 LNHDA, CDR2 SQIVND (reference sequence). The CDR3 sequence: CASSSRGARGNTIYF. Written as DNA, the CDR3 is TGTGCCAGTAGCTCGCGAGGCGCTCGAGGAAACACCATATATTTT. Combining the CDR3 with reference TRBV19 and TRBJ1-3 gives the whole variable domain DGGITQSPKYLFRKEGQNVTLSCEQNLNHDAMYWYRQDPGQGLRLIYYSQIVNDFQKGDIAEGYSVSREKKESFPLTVTSAQKNPTAFYLCASSSRGARGNTIYFGEGSWLTVV.

The chain couples TRBV3-1 (or the pseudogene TRBV3-2) to TRBJ2-5; D uncertain. CDR1 LGHDT and CDR2 YNNKEL come from the germline V gene (reference sequence). This CDR3 has 13 residues. Deletions cut 0 bases from V and 5 bases from J, with 7 bases between. This CDR3 is CASSQDDGETQYF. The CDR3 nucleotides are TGTGCCAGCAGCCAAGATGATGGGGAGACCCAGTACTTC.

This chain links TRBV7-2 with TRBJ1-6, with D possibly TRBD1 on 5 matching bases. V was trimmed by 5 bases and J by 2 bases, leaving 13 bases between them. The CDR3 runs 16 residues. The germline V gene has CDR1 SGHTA and CDR2 FQGNSA. CDR3 coding DNA: TGTGCCAGCAGCCACAGACAGTTTACCTATAATTCACCCCTCCACTTT. As protein: CASSHRQFTYNSPLHF.

This chain joins TRBV7-8 and TRBJ2-7; D may be TRBD2 (5 bases). The germline V and J ends were trimmed by 5 bases and 5 bases, with 16 bases remaining between them. The CDR3 has 14 residues. Germline V CDR1 and CDR2: SGHVS, FQNEAQ. The CDR3 nucleotides read TGTGCCAGCAGCCAAAACGGGGATCGGGACGAGCAGTACTTC. Its protein is CASSQNGDRDEQYF.

Only one count was recorded for this clone. The genes are TRBV5-1 and TRBJ1-1; D is undetermined. The CDR3 spans 14 residues. Deletions cut 0 bases from V and 3 bases from J, with 9 bases between. Germline assignment: CDR1 SGHRS and CDR2 YFSETQ. DNA for the CDR3: TGCGCCAGCAGCTTGGCGCGGGTTGACACTGAAGCTTTCTTT. Residues: CASSLARVDTEAFF.

This clone was observed a single time. J is TRBJ2-7 and V is TRBV7-9, with 7 bases identical to TRBD1. V shed 1 base, J shed 3 bases, and the junction held 3 bases outside the gene matches. The CDR3 is 14 residues long. Germline values: CDR1 SEHNR, CDR2 FQNEAQ (reference sequence). The CDR3 coding sequence is TGTGCCAGCAGCTTAGGGGGACAGTTCTACGAGCAGTACTTC. This encodes CASSLGGQFYEQYF.